This T cell receptor beta chain came from a study of blood T cells in healthy people across ages. Together with a sample-barcoded 5' primer, a J-beta primer mix was included in a second PCR lasting about 7 to 12 cycles. Researchers report that each sample yielded at least 2.5 million CDR3-containing paired-end reads. TCRdb re-analysed the 5' RACE reads in MiXCR, keeping a single row per CDR3 protein. This sample has over 600,000 distinct CDR3 sequences; approximately 60% occur once, and the top ten carry around a quarter. In terms of origin and age, donors were healthy Caucasian individuals from Russia aged about 6 to 90. Whenever a sample was processed, at least 6.5 million PBMCs were isolated. On this clonotype: Its antigen is unknown.

Overall study results and limits: Long-lived donors exceeded aged donors in naive CD4+ cells and diversity.

The TCR was taken from a man aged 40-49 years in good health. Sequencing used blood.

CDR3 in DNA: TGCGCCAGCAGCTCTGGCGGTGGGGGTCCCGAGACCCAGTACTTC. The encoded protein is CASSSGGGGPETQYF. The chain couples TRBV5-1 to TRBJ2-5, with D tentatively TRBD1 or TRBD2 (5 bases each). Germline V gene lookup returns CDR1 SGHRS and CDR2 YFSETQ. CDR3 length: 15 amino acids. Trimming shortened V by 3 bases and J by 5 bases, and 17 bases separated the two germline ends.